This TCR beta chain was profiled in a study of prognosis after radiotherapy for stage I lung cancer. The genomic DNA TCR beta CDR3 region underwent two rounds of multiplex PCR. With primers specific to each TRBV and TRBJ gene, the first-round PCR was performed. TCRdb passed the multiplex PCR reads through MiXCR, listing each CDR3 protein once. The sample includes 15,000 to 20,000 distinct CDR3 sequences, approximately 28% of them seen just once. By sample fraction, this clonotype is medium-sized. Its specificity is not known. V shed 0 bases, J shed 3 bases, and the junction held 0 bases outside the gene matches. Germline V gene data show CDR1 as LNHDA and CDR2 as SQIVND (reference sequence). CDR3 length: 15 amino acids. General study results and limits: Usage of the TRBV and TRBJ genes (in patients with versus without metastases) was reportedly different. In patients who developed distant metastases, Shannon entropy measured after stereotactic body radiation therapy was lower, and baseline Shannon entropy was not associated with metastases.

The clonotype originates from a donor older than 45 with non-small cell lung cancer. The V gene is TRBV19, the J gene TRBJ2-3; 10 nucleotides agree with TRBD2. Source: PBMCs, taken before or after stereotactic body radiation therapy (not recorded which). The CDR3 sequence is CASSIETSGTDTQYF. CDR3 nucleotide sequence: TGTGCCAGTAGTATAGAGACTAGCGGGACAGATACGCAGTATTTT.